This passage covers 29 T cell receptor beta chains from one sample sequenced in a study of shared clonotypes between healthy human individuals. Generated by immunoSEQ multiplex PCR, the TCRdb table keeps only in-frame clones and is missing some. Of about 600,000 clones listed, roughly 97% were seen once; the top ten hold roughly 0.055%. The sequenced material came from naive CD4+ T cells sorted from blood. This sample's subset: CD45RA+ positively selected. All receptors come from a woman aged 25 to 45 in good health.

The rearrangement joins TRBV6-5 to TRBJ2-7, with TRBD1 matching over 8 bases. Germline V CDR1 and CDR2: MNHEY, SVGAGI. The CDR3 sequence is 15 residues long. V lost 6 bases, J lost 2 bases, and 9 bases stayed unmatched. The CDR3 bases are TGTGCCAGCAGACAATACCGGGACAGGACCTACGAGCAGTACTTC. It yields the protein CASRQYRDRTYEQYF.

J is TRBJ2-3 and V is TRBV10-1; tentatively, D is TRBD2 (5 bases). V was trimmed by 2 bases and J by 4 bases, leaving 16 bases between them. The CDR3 has 16 residues. CDR1 is WNHNN and CDR2 is SYGVQD in the germline V gene (reference sequence). The CDR3 protein is CASSEVRRRIPDTQYF. In DNA, the CDR3 is TGCGCCAGCAGTGAGGTAAGGAGGAGGATCCCAGATACGCAGTATTTT.

The CDR3 here is CASSLSVAGLTDTQYF. Written as DNA, the CDR3 is TGTGCCAGCAGTTTATCAGTAGCGGGGCTCACAGATACGCAGTATTTT. This rearrangement joins TRBV28 to TRBJ2-3, with 8 bases that match TRBD2. This CDR3 comprises 16 residues. In germline, CDR1 is MDHEN, CDR2 SYDVKM. The junction had 5 bases not matched to a gene; V was cut back by 1 base and J by 2 bases.

V and J are TRBV5-1 and TRBJ2-7, with 8 bases that match TRBD2. Germline V CDR1 and CDR2: SGHRS, YFSETQ. V lost 2 bases and J lost 2; bases outside the gene matches: 6. The CDR3 runs to 15 residues. CDR3 residues: CASSFGSGIPYEQYF. As DNA, the CDR3 is TGCGCCAGCAGCTTCGGTAGCGGGATCCCCTACGAGCAGTACTTC.

The chain employs TRBV30 and TRBJ1-2, with D unresolved. The CDR3 totals 12 residues. V was shortened by 2 bases and J by 6 bases, with 10 bases between the two germline ends. Germline loops: CDR1 GTSNPN, CDR2 SVGIG (reference sequence). Here the CDR3 DNA reads TGTGCCTGGAGTTATGGAGGGAATGGCTACACCTTC. Translation gives CAWSYGGNGYTF.

The J gene is TRBJ2-7, the V gene TRBV7-9; the match to TRBD1 covers 7 bases. The V and J ends lost 6 bases and 0 bases, in that order; junction bases with no gene match: 8. The germline gives CDR1 SEHNR, CDR2 FQNEAQ (reference sequence). This CDR3 is 15 amino acids long. DNA for the CDR3: TGTGCCAGCAGTCTGGGACAGATGAGCTCCTACGAGCAGTACTTC. It translates to CASSLGQMSSYEQYF.

The J gene is TRBJ1-2, the V gene TRBV28; a weak D match, TRBD1 (6 bases). The CDR3 consists of 15 residues. CDR1 MDHEN and CDR2 SYDVKM come from the germline V gene. Between the trimmed V and J ends, which lost 2 bases and 2 bases, there was a span of 12 bases. The CDR3 nucleotides are TGTGCCAGCAGTTTAAGCGGGCAGGGGAACTATGGCTACACCTTC. The encoded protein is CASSLSGQGNYGYTF.

The genes are TRBV5-6 and TRBJ2-5; D is possibly TRBD1 (5 bases). The DNA end lines up better with TRBJ2-7; the J call may be wrong. The germline V gene encodes CDR1 SGHDT and CDR2 YYEEEE. The CDR3 is made up of 15 amino acids. The CDR3 loop reads CASSLGQSPSYEQYF. The CDR3 DNA is TGTGCCAGCAGCTTGGGACAGTCCCCCTCCTACGAGCAGTACTTC.

The chain recombines TRBV6-6 with TRBJ2-7; 9 bases match TRBD1. CDR1 and CDR2 from the germline V gene are MNHNY and SVGAGI (reference sequence). V dropped 5 bases and J dropped 5; count of bases not matched to a gene: 4. This CDR3 region has 13 residues. CDR3 in DNA: TGTGCCAGCAGTACCACAGGGGGCAACGAGCAGTACTTC. Protein product: CASSTTGGNEQYF.

The chain couples TRBV29-1 to TRBJ2-7; 7 bases align to TRBD1. The CDR3 length is 15 residues. With V trimmed by 7 bases and J by 3 bases, 15 bases remained unmatched. Germline V gives CDR1 SQVTM, CDR2 ANQGSEA. The CDR3 loop is CSEILGQLIYYEQYF. The CDR3, as DNA: TGCAGCGAGATACTGGGACAGCTTATCTACTACGAGCAGTACTTC.

This clone was seen only once. The CDR3 region is CATSRGTEGSDGYTF. CDR3 DNA sequence: TGTGCCACCAGCAGAGGGACAGAGGGTTCGGATGGCTACACCTTC. The V and J genes are TRBV15 and TRBJ1-2; TRBD1 might be the D (6 bases). Germline CDR1 and CDR2: LNHNV and YYDKDF (reference sequence). The ends were cut back, 1 base at V and 6 bases at J, with 15 bases in the middle. The CDR3 extends over 15 amino acids.

J is TRBJ2-7 and V is TRBV29-1, with D perhaps matching TRBD1 (5 bases). The CDR3 spans 14 residues. Germline-derived CDR1 and CDR2 are SQVTM and ANQGSEA. V lost 4 bases, J lost 3 bases, and 16 bases lay in between. The chain's CDR3 is CSVVFQGGVYEQYF. CDR3 nucleotides: TGCAGCGTTGTATTTCAGGGCGGTGTCTACGAGCAGTACTTC.

This rearrangement joins TRBV2 to TRBJ2-2; possible D gene TRBD1, 5 bases. The CDR3 runs to 13 residues. V was pared by 5 bases and J by 6 bases, with 10 bases between. The germline V gene has CDR1 SNHLY and CDR2 FYNNEI. CDR3 loop: CASSLQGSGELFF. As DNA, the CDR3 is TGTGCCAGCAGTCTCCAGGGTTCCGGGGAGCTGTTTTTT.

This chain joins TRBV11-2 and TRBJ2-1, with a possible D match to TRBD1 (5 bases). The V end was cut by 4 bases, the J end by 4 bases, with 8 bases between. This CDR3 spans 13 amino acids. Germline assignment: CDR1 SGHAT and CDR2 FQNNGV. CDR3 amino acids: CASSSQGYNEQFF. The DNA for the CDR3 is TGTGCCAGCAGCTCGCAGGGATACAATGAGCAGTTCTTC.

CDR3 nucleotide sequence: TGTGCCAGCAGTTTAAGCCGTGGGGCCCCTAACTATGGCTACACCTTC. Its translation: CASSLSRGAPNYGYTF. V and J are TRBV28 and TRBJ1-2, with D maybe TRBD1 (5 bases). The CDR3 runs 16 residues. V lost 2 bases, J lost 0 bases, and 13 bases lay in between. The germline CDR1 and CDR2 sequences are MDHEN and SYDVKM.

The rearrangement uses TRBV5-1 and TRBJ2-7; 10 nucleotides line up with TRBD1. The J segment lost 4 bases and the V segment lost 4 bases, leaving 8 bases of the junction unmatched. From germline, CDR1 is SGHRS and CDR2 YFSETQ. The CDR3 contains 15 residues. The CDR3 DNA reads TGCGCCAGCAGCGGGCTAGGGACAGGGGCTTACGAGCAGTACTTC. Its protein product is CASSGLGTGAYEQYF.

The V and J genes are TRBV5-1 and TRBJ1-2; tentative D call: TRBD1 (5 bases). This CDR3 is 14 amino acids long. The germline CDR1 and CDR2 sequences are SGHRS and YFSETQ. Trimming took 4 bases from V and 2 from J, leaving 12 bases between them. CDR3 sequence reads: CASSLKDKNYGYTF. The CDR3 DNA reads as TGCGCCAGCAGCCTGAAGGACAAAAACTATGGCTACACCTTC.

This chain uses TRBV25-1 with TRBJ1-5; D is possibly TRBD1 (6 bases). This CDR3 has 14 residues. V was trimmed by 3 bases and J by 7 bases, leaving 13 bases between them. The germline gives CDR1 MGHDK, CDR2 SYGVNS. CDR3 loop: CASSEGGARQPQHF. CDR3 DNA sequence: TGTGCCAGCAGTGAGGGGGGGGCTCGGCAGCCCCAGCATTTT.

The chain uses TRBV28 and TRBJ2-3, with 12 positions matching TRBD2. CDR1 and CDR2 from the germline V gene are MDHEN and SYDVKM. V was pared by 6 bases and J by 3 bases, with 10 bases of the junction left unmatched. The CDR3 sequence is 17 residues long. The CDR3 protein is CASRRTSGTSGTDTQYF. The CDR3 DNA follows: TGTGCCAGCAGAAGGACTAGCGGGACTTCCGGGACAGATACGCAGTATTTT.

The J gene is TRBJ2-1, the V gene TRBV9; the match to TRBD2 covers 8 bases. Germline V gene data show CDR1 as SGDLS and CDR2 as YYNGEE. CDR3 length: 17 residues. Trimming removed 2 bases from V and 1 base from J; junction bases left unmatched: 8. CDR3 bases: TGTGCCAGCAGCGTTAGTAGCGGGATAGGATCCTACAATGAGCAGTTCTTC. Amino acids: CASSVSSGIGSYNEQFF.

This clone appeared a single time. The rearrangement uses TRBV14 and TRBJ1-6; D unclear. This CDR3 region has 17 residues. V was shortened by 3 bases and J by 10 bases, with 22 bases between the two germline ends. CDR1 SGHDN and CDR2 FVKESK come from the germline V gene. The CDR3 reads CASSHEVRPSLGSPLHF. The CDR3 region has the DNA TGTGCCAGCAGCCATGAGGTTCGACCGAGCCTGGGGTCACCCCTCCACTTT.

The J gene is TRBJ1-1, the V gene TRBV28; possibly TRBD1 for D (6 bases). Trimming cost V 6 bases and J 0 bases, with 20 bases left between them. The CDR3 sequence is 17 residues long. Germline V gene sequence: CDR1 MDHEN, CDR2 SYDVKM. CDR3 DNA sequence: TGTGCCAGCAGCAGACGACAGGCCCGTTTGATGAACACTGAAGCTTTCTTT. Its translation: CASSRRQARLMNTEAFF.

This clone has a handful of counts. Germline and junction disagree at one end, which may indicate a read error. This sequence joins TRBV6-1 and TRBJ2-7, with D possibly TRBD2 on 5 matching bases. CDR1 and CDR2 (germline): MNHNS, SASEGT. The CDR3 has 15 residues. CDR3 in DNA: TGTGCCAGCAGTGAAGCGTCCCCGCGTCAGAAGGACTGTTCCTTC. Translation gives CASSEASPRQKDCSF.

The rearrangement links TRBV5-1 to TRBJ2-2, with 11 nucleotides matching TRBD2. The V and J ends lost 4 bases and 6 bases, in that order; junction bases with no gene match: 5. The germline V gene encodes CDR1 SGHRS and CDR2 YFSETQ. The CDR3 is 15 residues long. The CDR3 is CASSVLAGGSGELFF. CDR3 nucleotides: TGCGCCAGCAGCGTTCTAGCGGGAGGATCCGGGGAGCTGTTTTTT.

The rearrangement links TRBV11-3 to TRBJ2-3; 7 nucleotides agree with TRBD2. V shed 4 bases, J shed 3 bases, and the junction held 13 bases outside the gene matches. The germline V gene has CDR1 SGHNT and CDR2 YENEEA. The length of the CDR3 is 17 residues. As DNA, the CDR3 is TGTGCCAGCAGCTCACGGAGCGGCGGGAGTGCTACAGATACGCAGTATTTT. Translated: CASSSRSGGSATDTQYF.

This clone was observed a handful of times. The chain recombines TRBV30 with TRBJ1-5; D remains ambiguous. Trimming cost V 2 bases and J 6 bases, with 11 bases left between them. Germline V lookup: CDR1 GTSNPN, CDR2 SVGIG (reference sequence). The CDR3 is 13 amino acids. This CDR3 is CAWSFKGGQPQHF. The CDR3 nucleotides are TGTGCCTGGAGTTTTAAGGGCGGTCAGCCCCAGCATTTT.

The chain employs TRBV27 and TRBJ2-5; D remains unclear. From germline, CDR1 is MNHEY and CDR2 SMNVEV (reference sequence). V lost 5 bases, J lost 5 bases, and 18 bases lay in between. The CDR3 has 15 residues. CDR3 protein: CASSRGPLRSETQYF. CDR3 DNA: TGTGCCAGCAGTAGAGGACCTCTGAGGTCGGAGACCCAGTACTTC.

This clone appeared once. This chain connects TRBV6-1 to TRBJ2-7; TRBD2 is a possible D gene (6 bases). CDR3 length: 14 residues. Trimming removed 6 bases from V and 6 bases from J, with 18 bases in between. Germline loops: CDR1 MNHNS, CDR2 SASEGT. CDR3 DNA: TGTGCCAGCAGCCTCCGGGACTCGATGGGCGAGCAGTACTTC. This encodes CASSLRDSMGEQYF.

This chain links TRBV28 with TRBJ1-2; D is uncertain. Between the trimmed V and J ends, which lost 1 base and 9 bases, there was a span of 9 bases. In germline, CDR1 is MDHEN, CDR2 SYDVKM. This CDR3 has 12 amino acids. The CDR3 nucleotides are TGTGCCAGCAGTTTATCCGGGCTTCGCTACACCTTC. It codes for CASSLSGLRYTF.